This T cell receptor (beta chain) emerged from a study of beta chain features in type 1 diabetes. Overall study results and limits: Among patients with Type 1 diabetes, TCRB CDR3s were moderately but significantly shorter in every one of the four CD4+ subsets.

Every isolated RNA sample was fully reverse transcribed, so sequencing captured expressed TCRB transcripts. Sequencing was performed with immunoSEQ multiplex PCR; in TCRdb, only in-frame clones are kept and a portion is missing. The data hold nearly 700,000 clones, with under 15% observed a single time. Sorting that relied on CD45RO/CCR7/CD25/CD127/CD95/CD27 yielded CD4+ naive, central memory, regulatory and stem cell-like memory cells. This clone showed up just once. The antigen is not known. With 0 bases removed from V and 10 bases from J, the gap between germline ends came to 9 bases. Per the germline V gene, CDR1 is GTSNPN and CDR2 is SVGIG (reference sequence). The CDR3 runs to 11 residues.

V is TRBV30 and J is TRBJ2-5; the D gene is possibly TRBD1 (5 bases). Sequencing used naive CD4+ T cells from blood. The clonotype originates from a man younger than 35 with type 1 diabetes. The CDR3 DNA follows: TGTGCCTGGAGTGTGGGTAGGGGCCAGTACTTC. It translates to CAWSVGRGQYF.